This passage covers 17 T cell receptor beta chains from one sample sequenced in a study of tumor and adjacent non-tumor tissue in lung cancer. The template was RNA from unsorted bulk tissue. TCRbeta libraries were built with three rounds of nested PCR, modified from ARM-PCR. Each CDR3 protein is one row after TCRdb ran MiXCR on the multiplex PCR reads. The table has under 95,000 distinct CDR3 sequences, around 59% seen once; the top ten hold roughly 15%. Sequenced material: lung tumor tissue. Every receptor here comes from a man in his 70s with non-small cell lung cancer.

The V gene is TRBV11-1, the J gene TRBJ2-1, with D possibly TRBD2 on 5 matching bases. With 5 bases removed from V and 6 bases from J, the gap between germline ends came to 20 bases. There are 16 residues in the CDR3. Germline CDR1 reads SGHAT; CDR2 reads FQDESV (reference sequence). This CDR3 reads CASSIDSSPGSNEQFF. CDR3 bases: TGTGCCAGCAGCATAGATTCTAGCCCGGGTAGCAATGAGCAGTTCTTC.

Concerning this clonotype: The junction departs from germline at one end; a sequencing error may be responsible. CDR3 bases: TGTGCCAGCAGCTTAGTCACGGCAGGCTGGGACACCCAATACTTC. This gives the protein CASSLVTAGWDTQYF. The chain joins TRBV11-1 to TRBJ2-5, with D tentatively TRBD1 (6 bases). Looked up from germline, CDR1 is SGHAT and CDR2 is FQDESV (reference sequence). The CDR3 covers 15 residues.

Note on this clonotype: At one end, the junction sequence differs from germline, possibly due to a read error. The chain combines TRBV5-4 with TRBJ2-6; D perhaps matches TRBD1 (5 bases). This CDR3 comprises 15 residues. Looked up from germline, CDR1 is SGHNT and CDR2 is YYREEE (reference sequence). DNA for the CDR3: TGTGCCAGCAGCTTGGTCAGCTCTGGGGCCGACGTCCTGACTTTC. Protein: CASSLVSSGADVLTF.

This clonotype was observed many times. The J gene is TRBJ1-1, the V gene TRBV29-1; 12 bases agree with TRBD1. CDR3 length: 15 residues. Germline-derived CDR1 and CDR2 are SQVTM and ANQGSEA. J gave up 5 bases and V 4 bases, and 8 bases lay outside the gene matches. The CDR3: CSVGGGQGARTEAFF. The CDR3 bases are TGCAGCGTTGGGGGGGGACAGGGGGCGCGGACTGAAGCTTTCTTT.

This chain links TRBV30 with TRBJ1-2; unclear D gene. The CDR3 runs 11 residues. The V gene's germline CDR1 is GTSNPN and CDR2 SVGIG (reference sequence). V lost 4 bases and J lost 4, with 7 bases in between. CDR3 sequence: CAWTGPYGYTF. CDR3 bases: TGTGCCTGGACCGGTCCCTATGGCTACACCTTC. Looking up the rest from reference TRBV30 and TRBJ1-2 gives the full variable domain: SQTIHQWPATLVQPVGSPLSLECTVEGTSNPNLYWYRQAAGRGLQLLFYSVGIGQISSEVPQNLSASRPQDRQFILSSKKLLLSDSGFYLCAWTGPYGYTFGSGTRLTVV.

In its sample, this clonotype was seen a few times. At one boundary the junction diverges from the germline segment, which might be a read error. The chain uses TRBV12-3 or TRBV12-4 and TRBJ2-7; possible D gene TRBD2, 5 bases. The CDR3 covers 13 residues. The CDR3 bases are TGTGTCAGCAGTTTGGGGAGCTCCTACGAGCAGTACTTC. Translation: CVSSLGSSYEQYF.

Comments on this clonotype: A read error may be the cause here, since a much bigger clone is one base away. The gene calls are TRBV2 and TRBJ2-3; 12 bases map to TRBD2. The CDR3 loop spans 16 amino acids. Germline values: CDR1 SNHLY, CDR2 FYNNEI. The CDR3 DNA sequence: TGTGCCACCAGTGAAGGACTAGCGGGAATCACAGATACGCAGTATTTT. Its protein product is CATSEGLAGITDTQYF.

Concerning this clonotype itself: This is likely a read error, given that the CDR3 carries no conserved phenylalanine or tryptophan at its end. The rearrangement links TRBV6-1 to TRBJ2-6; D gene unclear. The V and J ends lost 6 bases and 4 bases respectively, with 7 bases between them. The CDR3 covers 13 residues. The germline V gene has CDR1 MNHNS and CDR2 SASEGT. Here the CDR3 reads CASSLAGANVLTY. The CDR3 DNA is TGTGCCAGCAGCCTCGCAGGGGCCAACGTCCTGACTTAC.

On this clonotype: This may stem from a read error, because a much larger clone lies one nucleotide away. V and J are TRBV6-5 and TRBJ1-2, with D possibly being TRBD1 (5 bases). CDR3 length equals 17 residues. Per the germline V gene, CDR1 is MNHEY and CDR2 is SVGAGI. CDR3: CASSYFTGVGIYYDYTF. For the CDR3, the DNA is TGTGCCAGCAGTTACTTTACAGGAGTTGGGATCTACTATGACTACACCTTC.

Notes on this clonotype: The conserved phenylalanine or tryptophan is not found at the CDR3 terminus, so this likely reflects a read error. The chain is built from TRBV11-2 and TRBJ2-2, with 8 bases matching TRBD1. Germline-derived CDR1 and CDR2 are SGHAT and FQNNGV. Trimming removed 6 bases from V and 9 bases from J; junction bases left unmatched: 6. CDR3 length: 13 amino acids. The CDR3 sequence is CASSNQGAWELFY. CDR3 DNA sequence: TGTGCCAGCAGTAATCAGGGGGCCTGGGAGCTGTTTTAT.

The rearrangement joins TRBV30 to TRBJ1-2; D ambiguous. This CDR3 is 12 amino acids long. Germline V gene data show CDR1 as GTSNPN and CDR2 as SVGIG (reference sequence). CDR3 in DNA: TGTGCATGGGGTGTACGGAGGGTGGGCTACACCTTC. This sequence encodes CAWGVRRVGYTF.

At least ten counts were recorded for this clonotype. A read error is possible here, since a much larger clone lies one base away. CDR3 residues: CCVSTGGSGANVLTF. The DNA for the CDR3 is TGCTGCGTGTCGACGGGGGGCTCTGGGGCCAACGTCCTGACTTTC. The chain recombines TRBV29-1 with TRBJ2-6, with 7 bases identical to TRBD2. This CDR3 has 15 amino acids. CDR1 and CDR2 from the germline V gene are SQVTM and ANQGSEA.

Concerning this clonotype itself: Relative to the germline gene, one junction end is altered; a read error may explain this. The chain carries TRBV28 and TRBJ2-3, with D maybe TRBD1 (5 bases). Looked up from germline, CDR1 is MDHEN and CDR2 is SYDVKM. The CDR3 has 14 residues. In DNA, the CDR3 is TGTTCCAGCAGTTTCGTTCAGGGCGCAGATACGCAGTATTTT. This codes for CSSSFVQGADTQYF.

A remark on this clonotype: Since the CDR3 does not end with the conserved phenylalanine or tryptophan, this likely comes from a read error. V and J are TRBV11-2 and TRBJ1-6, with 8 positions matching TRBD1. This CDR3 region has 15 residues. Trimming removed 4 bases from V and 10 bases from J; junction bases left unmatched: 9. Per germline, CDR1 SGHAT and CDR2 FQNNGV. The chain's CDR3 is CASSSMWTGTSPLHS. The CDR3, as DNA: TGTGCCAGCAGCTCAATGTGGACAGGGACCTCACCCCTCCACTCT.

Concerning this clonotype itself: Its ends do not fully match the called genes, so a read error is possible. The chain uses TRBV11-2 and TRBJ2-7; no definite D call. The CDR3 runs 11 residues. The germline V gene has CDR1 SGHAT and CDR2 FQNNGV. The CDR3 sequence is CASNLGQEQYF. CDR3 in DNA: TGTGCTAGCAACTTAGGGCAGGAGCAGTACTTC.

With regard to this clonotype: A much larger clone lies one base from this, so it may be a read error. V usage is TRBV29-1 and J usage is TRBJ1-5; 7 nucleotides match TRBD1. The CDR3 contains 16 residues. Germline CDR1 SQVTM, CDR2 ANQGSEA. In DNA, the CDR3 is TGCAGCAACCAATTAAGTGACAGGGAAGACAATCAGCCCCGGCATTTT. It is translated as CSNQLSDREDNQPRHF.

The table lists this clonotype with a few counts. This may come from a read error, since a much larger clone is one base off. The chain joins TRBV10-2 to TRBJ2-7, with unresolved D. The CDR3 has 12 residues. Germline CDR1 is WSHSY and CDR2 is SAAADI. The CDR3 region is CANSEYSYEQYF. For the CDR3, the DNA is TGCGCCAACAGTGAGTACTCCTACGAGCAGTACTTC.